These T cell receptor beta chains were read from a single sample in a study of CD8 T cells in ankylosing spondylitis. TCRdb called the 5' RACE reads again in MiXCR, with one record for every CDR3 protein. Of around 770,000 distinct CDR3 sequences in the sample, 15% to 20% were seen once. Sequenced input: blood, either unsorted or a sorted T cell fraction (not recorded which). These receptors all come from a male donor with ankylosing spondylitis. CDR3s include the opening cysteine and the closing phenylalanine or tryptophan. The D gene is left open where the match is weak. The size of a clone is reported for some rows only, either as once, few or many, or as a class for expanded clones.

cdr3_nt cdr3_aa clone_size v_call d_call j_call
TGTGCCAGCAGACTGACTAGCGGGGAGGAAGGGCTCTACAATGAGCAGTTCTTC CASRLTSGEEGLYNEQFF few TRBV11-1 TRBD2 TRBJ2-1
TGTGCCAGCAGCTCCAAAGGGGGGTCGAACACCGGGGAGCTGTTTTTT CASSSKGGSNTGELFF few TRBV7-9 - TRBJ2-2
TGTGCCATCAGTGATCGGCACTCTTCCCTTGGCAATGAGCAGTTCTTC CAISDRHSSLGNEQFF few TRBV10-3 - TRBJ2-1
TGTGCCACCAGTGAGTCGGGGCGGACCAGTCAGCCCCAGCATTTT CATSESGRTSQPQHF - TRBV24-1 - TRBJ1-5
TGTGCCAGCAGTGGCCTAGCGGGAGTTGAGCAGTTCTTC CASSGLAGVEQFF few TRBV25-1 TRBD2 TRBJ2-1
TGTGCCAGTGTACTGGGTTGGGGTGAGACCCAGTACTTC CASVLGWGETQYF - TRBV6-6 - TRBJ2-5
TGTGCCATCAGTGACGATACCGGGGGGGCAGGCGAGCAGTACTTC CAISDDTGGAGEQYF few TRBV10-3 TRBD2 TRBJ2-7
TGTGCCACCACCCAACTAGCGGGGGCGGGCGAGCAGTTCTTC CATTQLAGAGEQFF once TRBV6-2/TRBV6-3 TRBD2 TRBJ2-1
TGTGCCAGCAGGCTAACAGGGGCCTACGAGCAGTACTTC CASRLTGAYEQYF few TRBV6-1 TRBD1 TRBJ2-7
TGTGCCAGCAGGAGACAGAACTCTGGGGCCAACGTCCTGACTTTC CASRRQNSGANVLTF - TRBV12-3/TRBV12-4 - TRBJ2-6
TGTGCCAGCAGTTTATCAAGACAGTTCTATGGCTACACCTTC CASSLSRQFYGYTF - TRBV27 - TRBJ1-2
TGTGCCAGCAGTGAATGGTTTTCGGGGCGGGTCGAGCAGTACTTC CASSEWFSGRVEQYF many TRBV2 - TRBJ2-7
TGTGCCAGCAGCCATCAAGGTACTGAAGCTTTCTTT CASSHQGTEAFF - TRBV7-8 - TRBJ1-1
TGCGCCAGCAGCCAAGATACCTCCAGGGGACTCGTAACCTACGAGCAGTACTTC CASSQDTSRGLVTYEQYF - TRBV4-3 - TRBJ2-7
TGCAGCGTTAGTGAGACTAGCGGCACAGATACGCAGTATTTT CSVSETSGTDTQYF - TRBV29-1 TRBD2 TRBJ2-3
TGCGCCAGCAGCTTAGCACACGGAAGTAATGAAAAACTGTTTTTT CASSLAHGSNEKLFF - TRBV5-1 - TRBJ1-4
TGTGCCAGCAGCCAAGATCACGACGGAGCGAACACCGGGGAGCTGTTTTTT CASSQDHDGANTGELFF few TRBV4-2 - TRBJ2-2
TGTGCCAGCAGCGGAGCTCACCGGGGGTACCAAGAGACCCAGTACTTC CASSGAHRGYQETQYF - TRBV11-2 - TRBJ2-5
TGTGCCAGCAGCGTTTTTAGGGACAGGAACTATGGCTACACCTTC CASSVFRDRNYGYTF - TRBV3-1 TRBD1 TRBJ1-2
TGTGCCAGCAGTTACTCTCGACGGAGGGTTCCGACCGAAAACACTGAAGCTTTCTTT CASSYSRRRVPTENTEAFF - TRBV6-5 - TRBJ1-1
TGTGCCAGCAGTTTTGCGGACTATTCTAGCACAGATACGCAGTATTTT CASSFADYSSTDTQYF few TRBV12-3/TRBV12-4 - TRBJ2-3
TGTGCCAGCAGCCAAGAACCCCTGGGGGCGGGAGTCTACGAGCAGTACTTC CASSQEPLGAGVYEQYF - TRBV4-2 - TRBJ2-7
TGCGCCAGCAGGCCAATAGCGGGAGGTTACAATGAGCAGTTCTTC CASRPIAGGYNEQFF - TRBV4-1 TRBD2 TRBJ2-1
TGTGCCAGCAGCTTAGACAGGCCCTCAGATACGCAGTATTTT CASSLDRPSDTQYF - TRBV7-9 - TRBJ2-3
TGTGCCAGCAGCCATAGGGACCTCTTGAGCGATGAGCAGTTCTTC CASSHRDLLSDEQFF few TRBV7-9 - TRBJ2-1
TGTGCCAGCAGTGAATTTTGGGGACAAGAGACCCAGTACTTC CASSEFWGQETQYF - TRBV2 - TRBJ2-5
TGCGCCAGCAGCCAAGAGTGGCGGGTTGAAAAACTGTTTTTT CASSQEWRVEKLFF - TRBV4-3 - TRBJ1-4
TGTGCCATCCGCAGACTAGCGGGAGCGTACAATGAGCAGTTCTTC CAIRRLAGAYNEQFF few TRBV10-3 TRBD2 TRBJ2-1
TGTGCCAGCAGCGTAGCCGCGCCTAACACCGGGGAGCTGTTTTTT CASSVAAPNTGELFF - TRBV9 - TRBJ2-2
TGCAGTGCTAGAGACGGTCCACCAGAACCCACCTTC CSARDGPPEPTF - TRBV20-1 - TRBJ1-2
TGTGCCAGCAGTCGCAGGGCGACTAATGAGCAGTTCTTC CASSRRATNEQFF few TRBV12-3/TRBV12-4 - TRBJ2-1
TGTGCCATCAGACCGGACAGGAATTCCTACGAGCAGTACTTC CAIRPDRNSYEQYF few TRBV10-3 TRBD1 TRBJ2-7
TGCAGTGCTAGCGGGAGAAGGGTAGAGGATACGCAGTATTTT CSASGRRVEDTQYF - TRBV20-1 - TRBJ2-3
- CAIGSETGPGELFFF - TRBV10-3 - TRBJ2-2
TGTGCCAGCAGTCCGCCCCGGGACAGGGAGAAGACCCAGTACTTC CASSPPRDREKTQYF - TRBV7-6 TRBD1 TRBJ2-5
TGTGCCAGCTACAGGGTAGGGGCGGCAGATACGCAGTATTTT CASYRVGAADTQYF few TRBV6-2/TRBV6-3 - TRBJ2-3
TGTGCCAGTAGTCTAAGGGGCCCACCGGACAATGAGCAGTTCTTC CASSLRGPPDNEQFF - TRBV19 - TRBJ2-1
TGTGCCAGCACCACAGGGGGGACAACCTCCTACGAGCAGTACTTC CASTTGGTTSYEQYF - TRBV28 TRBD1 TRBJ2-7
TGTGCCAGCAGTTTAGACGTGAGCTCCTACGAGCAGTACTTC CASSLDVSSYEQYF - TRBV12-3/TRBV12-4 - TRBJ2-7
TGTGCCAGTGGACTAGGCCCTTTGGGGAATGAGCAGTTCTTC CASGLGPLGNEQFF few TRBV27 TRBD2 TRBJ2-1
TGCAGTGCCTCGGGACGGGGATTCAATCAGCCCCAGCATTTT CSASGRGFNQPQHF few TRBV20-1 - TRBJ1-5
TGCAGTGCAGCGGACAGGGTTGGCTATGGCTACACCTTC CSAADRVGYGYTF few TRBV20-1 TRBD1 TRBJ1-2
TGCGCCAGCAGCCACACAGGGAATGACTACGAGCAGTACTTC CASSHTGNDYEQYF - TRBV5-1 - TRBJ2-7
TGTGCCAGCAGTTTCATCGGGAGGACCACCAGGGAGACCCAGTACTTC CASSFIGRTTRETQYF - TRBV12-3/TRBV12-4 TRBD2 TRBJ2-5
TGCGCCAGCAGCTTGGATGCGGGAGGTTACGAGCAGTACTTC CASSLDAGGYEQYF - TRBV5-1 TRBD2 TRBJ2-7
TGCGCCAGCAGCTTGGCCGGAAGGGAGGAGTATGGCTACACCTTC CASSLAGREEYGYTF few TRBV5-1 - TRBJ1-2
TGCGCCAGCAGCCCCTCGGAGTGGGAGTTGAGAAACAATGAGCAGTTCTTC CASSPSEWELRNNEQFF - TRBV5-1 - TRBJ2-1
TGTGCCAGCAGGCCGGTGGGATCTGGAAACACCATATATTTT CASRPVGSGNTIYF - TRBV12-3/TRBV12-4 - TRBJ1-3